The present T cell receptor (beta chain) was sequenced within a study of blood T cell repertoires in COVID-19. Recovered Cohort 3 donors showed two negative PCRs, clearance, or symptom resolution. Clones were sequenced by immunoSEQ multiplex PCR, and TCRdb holds only the in-frame ones, with some missing. The repertoire includes 350,000 to 450,000 clones, around 87% of them detected once, and 0.95% to 1.3% sits in the top ten. CDR1 is MDHEN, CDR2 SYDVKM, per germline. Trimming took off 8 bases at V and 1 base at J, with 8 bases between the two ends. The CDR3 length is 12 residues. The material sequenced was PBMCs or T cells enriched from blood (not recorded which). The gene calls are TRBV28 and TRBJ1-1; TRBD1 might be the D (5 bases). This TCR was recovered from a man aged 30 to 39 who had recovered from COVID-19. This chain's CDR3 is CASRGRNTEAFF. In DNA form, the CDR3 reads TGTGCCAGCCGGGGGAGGAACACTGAAGCTTTCTTT. The whole variable domain, filled in from reference TRBV28 and TRBJ1-1, reads DVKVTQSSRYLVKRTGEKVFLECVQDMDHENMFWYRQDPGLGLRLIYFSYDVKMKEKGDIPEGYSVSREKKERFSLILESASTNQTSMYLCASRGRNTEAFFGQGTRLTVV.